The clone carrying this T cell receptor beta chain was counted a few times. Possible read error: a much larger clone is one base away. The CDR3 runs to 15 residues. Germline assignment: CDR1 MDHEN and CDR2 SYDVKM. This sample was included in a study of tumor-infiltrating lymphocytes in primary liver carcinoma. Unsorted bulk tissue of about 18-34 mg yielded co-extracted RNA and DNA. Production of TCR beta cDNA used around 0.45 ug total RNA together with a constant-region primer. ARM-PCR, slightly modified, supplied the TCR beta libraries through three nested multiplex PCR rounds. Each of the first two PCR rounds ran approximately 9 cycles with TRBV1-TRBV30 forward and C-beta reverse primers. TCRdb independently ran MiXCR on the multiplex PCR reads; one entry per CDR3 protein. The sample lists about 120,000 distinct CDR3 sequences; approximately 68% were seen once.

This receptor was identified in a woman aged 60-75 years with primary liver carcinoma and hepatitis B virus infection. Sequencing was carried out using tumor-adjacent normal liver tissue. This chain uses TRBV28 with TRBJ2-3; 8 bases fit TRBD2. The CDR3, as DNA: TGTGCCAGCAGTTCACTAGCGGAGCGTCGAGATATGCAGTATTTT. This sequence encodes CASSSLAERRDMQYF.